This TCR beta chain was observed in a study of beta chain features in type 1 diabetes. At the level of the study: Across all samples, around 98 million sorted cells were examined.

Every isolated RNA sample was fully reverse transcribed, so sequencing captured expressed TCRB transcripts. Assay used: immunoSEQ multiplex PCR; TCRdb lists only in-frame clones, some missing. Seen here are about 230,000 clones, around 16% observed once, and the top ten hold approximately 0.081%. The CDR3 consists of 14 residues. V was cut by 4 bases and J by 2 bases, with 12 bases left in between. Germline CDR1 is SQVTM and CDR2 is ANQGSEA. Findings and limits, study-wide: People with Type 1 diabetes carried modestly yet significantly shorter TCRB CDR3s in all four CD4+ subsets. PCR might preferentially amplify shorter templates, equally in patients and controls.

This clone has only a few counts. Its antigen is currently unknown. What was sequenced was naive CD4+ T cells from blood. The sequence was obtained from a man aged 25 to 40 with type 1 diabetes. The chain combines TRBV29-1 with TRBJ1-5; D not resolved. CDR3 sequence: CSVVWTTGNQPQHF. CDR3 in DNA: TGCAGCGTTGTGTGGACGACGGGCAATCAGCCCCAGCATTTT.